Presented here are 21 T cell receptor beta chains from one specimen sequenced in a study of cytomegalovirus exposure and HLA in healthy donors. In the PCR, 60 Vbeta and 13 Jbeta primers were used. Using immunoSEQ multiplex PCR, the repertoire was profiled, and TCRdb retains in-frame clones only, with some absent. The repertoire holds 85,000 to 100,000 clones, with approximately 64% as singletons. Sequencing was performed on PBMCs. The source is a man in his sixties in good health and CMV-seronegative.

The CDR3 spells CASSHGGADTQYF. The CDR3 DNA sequence: TGTGCCAGCAGCCATGGAGGCGCAGATACGCAGTATTTT. The chain combines TRBV4-2 with TRBJ2-3, with D tentatively TRBD2 (5 bases). The germline CDR1 and CDR2 sequences are LGHNA and YNFKEQ. V was pared by 3 bases and J by 4 bases, with 8 bases between. The CDR3 totals 13 residues.

This clone showed up just a few times. This chain joins TRBV5-4 and TRBJ1-2; TRBD1 aligns across 7 bases. The CDR3 is 18 residues long. Unmatched junction bases numbered 19, after V lost 4 bases and J lost 4 bases. CDR1 is SGHNT and CDR2 is YYREEE in the germline V gene (reference sequence). The CDR3 DNA reads as TGTGCCAGCAGCCCGGAAGGGGGCCTGACTCCGTCTTCCTATGGCTACACCTTC. This encodes CASSPEGGLTPSSYGYTF.

This clone has only one observation. This CDR3 reads CASSPYGGWNTEAFF. The CDR3 nucleotides are TGCGCCAGCAGCCCCTATGGGGGGTGGAACACTGAAGCTTTCTTT. The J gene is TRBJ1-1, the V gene TRBV4-1, with TRBD1 as a possible D gene (5 bases). Deletions cut 4 bases from V and 1 base from J, with 13 bases between. The CDR3 consists of 15 residues. Germline values: CDR1 MGHRA, CDR2 YSYEKL.

This clone appeared a few times. The CDR3 region has the DNA TGTGCCAGTAGCCATAGACAGGGGGCGCAGACTAATGAAAAACTGTTTTTT. The encoded protein is CASSHRQGAQTNEKLFF. The chain employs TRBV19 and TRBJ1-4, with 10 bases fitting TRBD1. Germline loops: CDR1 LNHDA, CDR2 SQIVND (reference sequence). The length of the CDR3 is 17 residues. With V trimmed by 6 bases and J by 2 bases, 9 bases remained unmatched.

The chain couples TRBV5-1 to TRBJ1-4; tentatively, D is TRBD1 (5 bases). The CDR3 is 14 amino acids. The germline CDR1 and CDR2 sequences are SGHRS and YFSETQ. V was clipped by 4 bases and J by 8 bases, with 15 bases between them. The CDR3 DNA is TGCGCCAGCAGCGCGAGCCCGGGGGAAGAAAAACTGTTTTTT. Protein product: CASSASPGEEKLFF.

This clone was observed a handful of times. The chain couples TRBV9 to TRBJ2-7, with 7 bases matching TRBD2. The CDR3 spans 14 residues. The germline V gene encodes CDR1 SGDLS and CDR2 YYNGEE. The junction had 4 bases not matched to a gene; V was cut back by 4 bases and J by 0 bases. The CDR3 nucleotides are TGTGCCAGCAGCCCCAGCGGGAACTCCTACGAGCAGTACTTC. Translating it yields CASSPSGNSYEQYF.

The V and J genes are TRBV11-2 and TRBJ2-7; 8 nucleotides agree with TRBD2. V lost 0 bases to trimming and J lost 3 bases; unmatched junction nucleotides: 10. This CDR3 has 17 amino acids. Germline V gene lookup returns CDR1 SGHAT and CDR2 FQNNGV. DNA for the CDR3: TGTGCCAGCAGCTTAGATTTTACGAGCGGGAGAGTCTACGAGCAGTACTTC. This encodes CASSLDFTSGRVYEQYF.

J is TRBJ1-1 and V is TRBV19, with D possibly matching TRBD1 (5 bases). V lost 6 bases, J lost 7 bases, and 18 bases lay in between. This CDR3 has 14 amino acids. Per the germline V gene, CDR1 is LNHDA and CDR2 is SQIVND (reference sequence). The CDR3 here is CASSPRGGRVEAFF. The CDR3 nucleotides are TGTGCCAGTAGCCCTCGGGGGGGACGGGTTGAAGCTTTCTTT.

V usage is TRBV5-8 and J usage is TRBJ1-1; 11 positions match TRBD1. With V trimmed by 2 bases and J by 3 bases, 6 bases remained unmatched. The CDR3 has 16 residues. The germline gives CDR1 SGHTS, CDR2 YDEGEE. The CDR3 sequence: CASSFQPGQGDTEAFF. As DNA, the CDR3 is TGTGCCAGCAGCTTCCAACCGGGACAGGGGGACACTGAAGCTTTCTTT.

Written as DNA, the CDR3 is TGCAGCGTTGTAAGGACAGGGTCCTACAATGAGCAGTTCTTC. Its translation: CSVVRTGSYNEQFF. The V and J genes are TRBV29-1 and TRBJ2-1; 8 bases map to TRBD1. Trimming removed 4 bases from V and 1 base from J; junction bases left unmatched: 3. The CDR3 runs 14 residues. The germline gives CDR1 SQVTM, CDR2 ANQGSEA.

The chain couples TRBV7-2 to TRBJ2-6; 9 bases line up with TRBD2. Per germline, CDR1 SGHTA and CDR2 FQGNSA. J lost 2 bases, V lost 4 bases, and 3 bases had no gene match. The CDR3 is 16 amino acids. CDR3 nucleotides: TGTGCCAGCAGCTCTATAGCGGGGGCTGGGGCCAACGTCCTGACTTTC. Its translation is CASSSIAGAGANVLTF. The entire variable domain, with the rest obtained from reference TRBV7-2 and TRBJ2-6, is as follows: GAGVSQSPSNKVTEKGKDVELRCDPISGHTALYWYRQSLGQGLEFLIYFQGNSAPDKSGLPSDRFSAERTGGSVSTLTIQRTQQEDSAVYLCASSSIAGAGANVLTFGAGSRLTVL.

CDR3 amino acids: CASTGLRSNQPQHF. In nucleotides, the CDR3 is TGTGCCAGCACAGGACTTAGGAGCAATCAGCCCCAGCATTTT. The chain has TRBV28 and TRBJ1-5; D is unresolved. The germline V and J ends were trimmed by 7 bases and 1 base, with 11 bases remaining between them. The germline CDR1 and CDR2 sequences are MDHEN and SYDVKM. This CDR3 spans 14 amino acids. The whole variable domain, remainder taken from reference TRBV28 and TRBJ1-5, is DVKVTQSSRYLVKRTGEKVFLECVQDMDHENMFWYRQDPGLGLRLIYFSYDVKMKEKGDIPEGYSVSREKKERFSLILESASTNQTSMYLCASTGLRSNQPQHFGDGTRLSIL.

This clone has just a few counts. The chain links TRBV5-1 to TRBJ2-1, with a weak D call TRBD2 (6 bases). The CDR3 covers 13 residues. Trimming removed 3 bases at V and 6 bases at J, with 10 bases between. CDR1 is SGHRS, CDR2 YFSETQ, per germline. The CDR3 DNA reads TGCGCCAGCAGCTCGACTAGTTTCAATGAGCAGTTCTTC. The encoded protein is CASSSTSFNEQFF. Drawing the rest from reference TRBV5-1 and TRBJ2-1, the complete variable domain is KAGVTQTPRYLIKTRGQQVTLSCSPISGHRSVSWYQQTPGQGLQFLFEYFSETQRNKGNFPGRFSGRQFSNSRSEMNVSTLELGDSALYLCASSSTSFNEQFFGPGTRLTVL.

This clone was seen once. CDR3 nucleotide sequence: TGTGCCAGCAGCTTGAGCGGGGGGAACACAGATACGCAGTATTTT. The encoded protein is CASSLSGGNTDTQYF. The chain joins TRBV7-6 to TRBJ2-3, with 9 positions matching TRBD2. With V trimmed by 3 bases and J by 2 bases, 3 bases remained unmatched. Per the germline V gene, CDR1 is SGHVS and CDR2 is FNYEAQ. CDR3 length equals 15 residues.

The V gene is TRBV5-6, the J gene TRBJ1-1; weak D call: TRBD1 (5 bases). Trimming cost V 0 bases and J 5 bases, with 20 bases left between them. Germline-derived CDR1 and CDR2 are SGHDT and YYEEEE. The CDR3 is 17 residues long. CDR3: CASSLVLNRLQGTEAFF. The CDR3 nucleotides read TGTGCCAGCAGCTTGGTCCTAAACAGGCTACAAGGGACTGAAGCTTTCTTT.

This chain links TRBV9 with TRBJ2-5; 8 positions agree with TRBD2. The CDR3 consists of 16 residues. With V trimmed by 4 bases and J by 1 base, 9 bases remained unmatched. Germline V gene lookup returns CDR1 SGDLS and CDR2 YYNGEE. CDR3 amino acids: CASSPLSGDFQETQYF. CDR3 coding DNA: TGTGCCAGCAGCCCTCTTAGCGGGGACTTCCAAGAGACCCAGTACTTC.

V gene TRBV7-9 combines with J gene TRBJ1-2; D is unclear. Deletions cut 5 bases from V and 8 bases from J, with 15 bases between. The CDR3 covers 13 residues. The germline V gene has CDR1 SEHNR and CDR2 FQNEAQ (reference sequence). CDR3 protein: CASSEAWSGGYTF. In nucleotides, the CDR3 is TGTGCCAGCAGCGAGGCTTGGTCGGGGGGCTACACCTTC.

To note about this clone: Other DNA sequences in the sample encode the same CDR3. The chain combines TRBV5-4 with TRBJ2-5, with D possibly matching TRBD1 (6 bases). CDR3 length: 14 amino acids. Trimming shortened V by 3 bases and J by 2 bases, and 11 bases separated the two germline ends. The germline V gene encodes CDR1 SGHNT and CDR2 YYREEE (reference sequence). This CDR3 is CASSSWTAQETQYF. CDR3 sequence (DNA): TGTGCCAGCAGCTCTTGGACAGCTCAAGAGACCCAGTACTTC.

V is TRBV15 and J is TRBJ2-1, with 8 bases identical to TRBD1. This CDR3 has 16 amino acids. The germline V gene has CDR1 LNHNV and CDR2 YYDKDF (reference sequence). The junction had 8 bases not matched to a gene; V was cut back by 0 bases and J by 7 bases. CDR3 DNA sequence: TGTGCCACCAGCAGAGATAAATGGGGACAGGAGAATGAGCAGTTCTTC. It codes for CATSRDKWGQENEQFF.

The chain combines TRBV19 with TRBJ2-2, with a possible D match to TRBD1 (6 bases). The V gene lost 8 bases and the J gene lost 4 bases, with 17 bases spanning the gap. This CDR3 is 15 amino acids long. Germline CDR1 and CDR2: LNHDA and SQIVND (reference sequence). The CDR3 protein is CASQNRDTRTGELFF. CDR3 DNA: TGTGCCAGTCAAAACCGGGACACCCGCACCGGGGAGCTGTTTTTT.

This clone was observed a single time. This rearrangement joins TRBV4-1 to TRBJ1-5; 8 bases agree with TRBD1. The CDR3 contains 15 residues. CDR1 MGHRA and CDR2 YSYEKL come from the germline V gene. V dropped 0 bases and J dropped 7; count of bases not matched to a gene: 5. CDR3 sequence reads: CASSQEGQGRQPQHF. CDR3 coding DNA: TGCGCCAGCAGCCAAGAAGGACAGGGCAGGCAGCCCCAGCATTTT.